This entry concerns a single T cell receptor (beta chain). It has no known antigen specificity. The input lacks base qualities; no much larger clone sits a single base away. Genomic DNA was extracted from sorted cells for sequencing of the TCRbeta CDR3 region. TCRbeta CDR3 regions were sequenced using the immunoSEQ Assay. Here the immuneACCESS table is served through TCRdb, limited to in-frame sequences with V and J called. Missing clones are a known gap in these copies; in checked studies unresolved V genes cover under half, and the rest lacks a known reason. This sample lists approximately 90,000 clones; 70% to 90% were detected once. The ten most abundant clones make up 0.79% of the sample. As encoded in the germline V gene (reference sequence), CDR1 is SEHNR while CDR2 is FQNEAQ. The CDR3, cysteine through phenylalanine, is 16 amino acids long. Only the CDR3 region is kept as DNA, spanning 48 bases read in frame from base 1. Compared with germline, V lacks 4 bases and J lacks 5 bases; bases without a gene match: 11.

The sample belongs to a study of OX40 agonist ivuxolimab in advanced cancers. With regard to the full study: Ivuxolimab was an agonistic, fully human IgG2 monoclonal antibody directed against OX40 (CD134), a costimulatory receptor. Intravenous ivuxolimab was administered to patients every 2 weeks at six dose levels: 0.01, 0.1, 0.3, 1.5, 3 and 10 mg/kg. Three dose-escalation patients achieved partial responses, one with hepatocellular carcinoma and two with cutaneous melanoma. The purpose of peripheral TCRbeta sequencing was to test whether ivuxolimab changed TCR sequence diversity and led to clonal T-cell expansion. Patients were allowed to have had prior anti-PD-1, anti-PD-L1 or anti-CTLA-4 therapy, and about 40% of the dose-escalation patients had been treated with checkpoint inhibitors. In the dose-escalation cohort, roughly four fifths of patients were male, and the mean age was about 55 years, with a range of about 23 to 90. Of the roughly 52 dose-escalation patients, hepatocellular carcinoma was present in roughly 19, melanoma in around 15, renal cell carcinoma in 9 and head and neck cancer in 9. The paper describes the monotherapy dose-escalation part (N ≈ 50 patients) of the phase I trial of ivuxolimab.

What the authors observed across the whole study: In partial responders in the 0.1-3.0 mg/kg groups, normalized peripheral clonal expansion was found to be among the lowest, especially among CD8+ T cells. Low levels of normalized T-cell clonal expansion were also shown by some nonresponding patients. The antigen specificity of the peripheral T cells that underwent clonal expansion was not determined. At doses of 0.1 to 3.0 mg/kg, clonal expansion of both CD4+ and CD8+ T cells in blood was seen between baseline and week 6. After ivuxolimab, CD8+ T cells had more expanded clones than CD4+ T cells on average.

Patients with autoimmune disease history or receiving systemic immunosuppression were excluded from the trial. In every dose cohort, peripheral blood was drawn for TCR sequencing at baseline, cycle 4 day 1, and cycle 7 day 1. The samples were drawn from a first-in-human, open-label, multicenter phase I dose-escalation trial of ivuxolimab. Adults with locally advanced or metastatic melanoma, renal cell carcinoma, hepatocellular carcinoma or head and neck squamous cell carcinoma were enrolled in the trial. Before TCR sequencing, CD4+ T cells and CD8+ T cells were sorted from peripheral blood as separate populations.

The clonotype comes from an adult with an advanced solid tumor such as melanoma, head and neck, liver or kidney cancer. Specimen: CD4+ or CD8+ T cells sorted from blood, collected in a trial of the OX40 agonist ivuxolimab. The chain is assembled from TRBV7-9 and TRBJ2-5; 9 bases in the middle match TRBD2. The CDR3 corresponds to CASSSTASGVRETQYF. Read as DNA, the sequence is TGTGCCAGCAGCTCTACGGCTAGCGGGGTTAGGGAGACCCAGTACTTC.